This entry is about one T cell receptor (beta chain). Germline-derived CDR1 and CDR2 are GTSNPN and SVGIG (reference sequence). V was clipped by 6 bases and J by 5 bases, with 13 bases between them. The CDR3 is made up of 12 amino acids. The entry originates in a study of blood T cell repertoires in COVID-19. In the study overall: The study drew acute and convalescent COVID-19 samples from the United States, Italy and Spain.

Study processing details: For nucleated cells, counts were estimated from reference gene primer amplification. Sequenced by immunoSEQ multiplex PCR; TCRdb stores in-frame clones only, minus some. V and J calls and clone size are given by that table; D and trimming were obtained from the DNA. This table holds approximately 110,000 clones, around nine tenths found once. This clonotype was sampled from a man aged 45-60 years with COVID-19, enrolled during active disease. The sample comprised peripheral blood. The rearrangement links TRBV30 to TRBJ1-1; no clear D gene. CDR3 sequence (DNA): TGTGCCTGTTTGAGGGTTTCTACTGAAGCTTTCTTT. Amino acid sequence: CACLRVSTEAFF.